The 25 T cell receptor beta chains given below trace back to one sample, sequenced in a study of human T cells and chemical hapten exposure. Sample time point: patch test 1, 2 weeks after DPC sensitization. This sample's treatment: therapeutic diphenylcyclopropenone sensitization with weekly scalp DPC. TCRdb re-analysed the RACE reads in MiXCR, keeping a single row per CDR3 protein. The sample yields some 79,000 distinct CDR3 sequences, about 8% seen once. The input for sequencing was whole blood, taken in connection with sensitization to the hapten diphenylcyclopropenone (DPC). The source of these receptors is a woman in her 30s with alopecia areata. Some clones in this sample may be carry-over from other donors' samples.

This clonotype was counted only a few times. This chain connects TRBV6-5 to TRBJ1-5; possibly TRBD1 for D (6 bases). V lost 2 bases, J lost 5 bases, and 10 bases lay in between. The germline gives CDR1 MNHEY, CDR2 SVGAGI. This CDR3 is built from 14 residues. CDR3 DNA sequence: TGTGCCAGCAGTTACGCCCCAGGGGATCAGCCCCAGCATTTT. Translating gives CASSYAPGDQPQHF.

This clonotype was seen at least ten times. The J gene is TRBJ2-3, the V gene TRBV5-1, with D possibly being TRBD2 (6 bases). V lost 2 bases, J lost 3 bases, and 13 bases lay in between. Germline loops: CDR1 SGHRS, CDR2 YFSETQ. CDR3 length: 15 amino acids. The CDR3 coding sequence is TGCGCCAGCAGCTTAACCCATGGGACTACAGATACGCAGTATTTT. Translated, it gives CASSLTHGTTDTQYF.

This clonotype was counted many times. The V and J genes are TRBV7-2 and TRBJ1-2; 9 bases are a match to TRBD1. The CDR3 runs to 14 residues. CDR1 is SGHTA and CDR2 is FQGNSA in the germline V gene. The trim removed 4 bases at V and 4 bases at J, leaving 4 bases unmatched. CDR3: CASSSGTGSYGYTF. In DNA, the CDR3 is TGTGCCAGCAGCTCAGGGACAGGGAGCTATGGCTACACCTTC.

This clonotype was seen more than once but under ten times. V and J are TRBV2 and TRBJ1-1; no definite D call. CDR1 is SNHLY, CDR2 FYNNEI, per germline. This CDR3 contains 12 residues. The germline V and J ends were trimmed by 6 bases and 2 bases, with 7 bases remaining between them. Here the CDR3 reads CASSPANTEAFF. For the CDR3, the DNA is TGTGCCAGCAGCCCAGCAAACACTGAAGCTTTCTTT.

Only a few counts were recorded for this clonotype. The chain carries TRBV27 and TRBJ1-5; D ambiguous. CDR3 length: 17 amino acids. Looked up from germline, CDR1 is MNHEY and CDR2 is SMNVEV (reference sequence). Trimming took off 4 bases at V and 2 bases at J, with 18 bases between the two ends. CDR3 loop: CASSSRSWEGGNQPQHF. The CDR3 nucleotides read TGTGCCAGCAGTTCCAGGAGTTGGGAGGGTGGCAATCAGCCCCAGCATTTT.

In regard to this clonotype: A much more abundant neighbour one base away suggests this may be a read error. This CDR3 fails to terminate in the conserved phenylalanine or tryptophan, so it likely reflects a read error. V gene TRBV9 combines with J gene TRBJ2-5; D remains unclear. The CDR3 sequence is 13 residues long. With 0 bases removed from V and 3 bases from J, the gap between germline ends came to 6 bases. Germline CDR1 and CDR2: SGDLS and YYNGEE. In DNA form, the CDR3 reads TGTGCCAGCAGCGTAGGTGGTGAAGAGACCCAGTACTTG. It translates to CASSVGGEETQYL.

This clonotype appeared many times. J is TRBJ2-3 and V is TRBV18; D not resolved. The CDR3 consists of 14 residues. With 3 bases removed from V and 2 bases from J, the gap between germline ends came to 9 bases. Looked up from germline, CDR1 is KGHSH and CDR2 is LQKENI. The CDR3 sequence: CASSPNSLTDTQYF. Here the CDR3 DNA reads TGTGCCAGCTCACCCAACAGCCTCACAGATACGCAGTATTTT.

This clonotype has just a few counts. In DNA, the CDR3 is TGTGCCAGCAGCTCAGGGGTCGAGCAGTACTTC. It is translated as CASSSGVEQYF. The chain couples TRBV13 to TRBJ2-7; possibly TRBD1 for D (6 bases). With 4 bases removed from V and 6 bases from J, the gap between germline ends came to 7 bases. The V gene's germline CDR1 is PRHDT and CDR2 FYEKMQ (reference sequence). CDR3 length: 11 residues.

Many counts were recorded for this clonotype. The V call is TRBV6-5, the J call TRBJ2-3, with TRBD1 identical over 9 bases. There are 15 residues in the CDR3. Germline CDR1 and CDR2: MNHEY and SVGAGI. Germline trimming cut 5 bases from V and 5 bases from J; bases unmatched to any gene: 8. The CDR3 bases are TGTGCCAGCAGTCGCCGACAGGGGGGCGAAGATACGCAGTATTTT. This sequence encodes CASSRRQGGEDTQYF.

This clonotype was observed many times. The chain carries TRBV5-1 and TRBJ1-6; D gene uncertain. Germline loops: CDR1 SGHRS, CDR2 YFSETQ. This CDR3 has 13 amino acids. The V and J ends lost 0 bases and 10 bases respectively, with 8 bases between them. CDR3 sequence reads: CASSLGSGSPLHF. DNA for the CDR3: TGCGCCAGCAGCTTGGGATCTGGATCACCCCTCCACTTT. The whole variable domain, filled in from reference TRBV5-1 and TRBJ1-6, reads KAGVTQTPRYLIKTRGQQVTLSCSPISGHRSVSWYQQTPGQGLQFLFEYFSETQRNKGNFPGRFSGRQFSNSRSEMNVSTLELGDSALYLCASSLGSGSPLHFGNGTRLTVT.

CDR3 in amino acids: CASSFTGSRVYF. As DNA, the CDR3 is TGTGCCAGCAGTTTTACTGGGTCTCGGGTGTACTTC. The V call is TRBV12-3 or TRBV12-4, the J call TRBJ2-7; D remains unclear. CDR3 length: 12 amino acids. V shed 3 bases and J shed 12 bases, with 15 bases lying between them.

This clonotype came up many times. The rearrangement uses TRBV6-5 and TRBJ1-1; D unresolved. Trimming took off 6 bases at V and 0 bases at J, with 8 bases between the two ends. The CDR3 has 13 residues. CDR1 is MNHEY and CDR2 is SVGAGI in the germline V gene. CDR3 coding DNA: TGTGCCAGCAGCCGCAACCTGAACACTGAAGCTTTCTTT. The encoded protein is CASSRNLNTEAFF.

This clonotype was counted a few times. As DNA, the CDR3 is TGTGCCGGGGCCGGGGACCCAAACACTGAAGCTTTCTTT. Residues: CAGAGDPNTEAFF. The chain couples TRBV10-3 to TRBJ1-1; D might be TRBD1 (5 bases). The CDR3 runs to 13 residues. Trimming left V 11 bases short and J 2 bases short, with 15 bases between. Germline V CDR1 and CDR2: ENHRY, SYGVKD.

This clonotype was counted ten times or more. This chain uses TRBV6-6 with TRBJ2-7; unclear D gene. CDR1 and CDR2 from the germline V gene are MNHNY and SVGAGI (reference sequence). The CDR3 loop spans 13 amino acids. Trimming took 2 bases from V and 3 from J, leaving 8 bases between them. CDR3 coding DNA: TGTGCCAGCAGTTACGTGGGGTTCTACGAGCAGTACTTC. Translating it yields CASSYVGFYEQYF.

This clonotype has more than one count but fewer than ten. For the CDR3, the DNA is TGTGCCAGCAGCCAAGGGAGGTCCCACGCTTTCTTT. Translation gives CASSQGRSHAFF. The V and J genes are TRBV3-1 and TRBJ1-1; D uncertain. V was shortened by 1 base and J by 11 bases, with 11 bases between the two germline ends. The germline V gene has CDR1 LGHDT and CDR2 YNNKEL (reference sequence). The CDR3 runs 12 residues.

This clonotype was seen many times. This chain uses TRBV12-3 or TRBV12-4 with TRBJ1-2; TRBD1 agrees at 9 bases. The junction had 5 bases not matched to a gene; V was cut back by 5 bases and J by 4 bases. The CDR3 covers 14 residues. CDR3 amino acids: CASSKQGARYGYTF. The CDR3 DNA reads TGTGCCAGCAGTAAACAGGGGGCTCGCTATGGCTACACCTTC.

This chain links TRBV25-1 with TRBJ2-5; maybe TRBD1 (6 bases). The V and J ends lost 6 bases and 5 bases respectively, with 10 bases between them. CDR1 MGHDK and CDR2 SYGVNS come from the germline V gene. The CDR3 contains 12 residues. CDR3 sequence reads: CASRRQDETQYF. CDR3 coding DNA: TGTGCCAGCAGAAGACAGGATGAGACCCAGTACTTC.

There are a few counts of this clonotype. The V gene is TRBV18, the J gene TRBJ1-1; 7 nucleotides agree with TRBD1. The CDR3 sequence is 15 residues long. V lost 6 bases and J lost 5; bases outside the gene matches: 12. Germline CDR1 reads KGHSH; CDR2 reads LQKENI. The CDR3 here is CASSNPWQGETEAFF. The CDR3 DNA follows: TGTGCCAGCTCTAACCCATGGCAGGGGGAGACTGAAGCTTTCTTT.

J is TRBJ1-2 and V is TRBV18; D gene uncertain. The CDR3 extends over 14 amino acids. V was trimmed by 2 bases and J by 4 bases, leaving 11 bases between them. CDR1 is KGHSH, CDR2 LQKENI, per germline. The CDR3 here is CASSPSTQFYGYTF. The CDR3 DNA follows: TGTGCCAGCTCACCATCGACACAGTTCTATGGCTACACCTTC.

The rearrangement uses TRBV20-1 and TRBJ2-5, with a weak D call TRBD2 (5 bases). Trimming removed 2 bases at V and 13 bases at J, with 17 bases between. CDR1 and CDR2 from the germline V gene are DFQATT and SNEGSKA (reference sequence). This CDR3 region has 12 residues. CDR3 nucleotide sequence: TGCAGTGCTAGATCGGGAACCAACGTCCCGTACTTC. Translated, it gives CSARSGTNVPYF.

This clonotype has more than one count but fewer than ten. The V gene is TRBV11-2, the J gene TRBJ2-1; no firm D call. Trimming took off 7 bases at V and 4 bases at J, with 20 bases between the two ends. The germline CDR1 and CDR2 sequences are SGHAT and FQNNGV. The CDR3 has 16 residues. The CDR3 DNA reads TGTGCCAGCACCCCCACCGGTCCCGGTTGGTACAATGAGCAGTTCTTC. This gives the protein CASTPTGPGWYNEQFF.

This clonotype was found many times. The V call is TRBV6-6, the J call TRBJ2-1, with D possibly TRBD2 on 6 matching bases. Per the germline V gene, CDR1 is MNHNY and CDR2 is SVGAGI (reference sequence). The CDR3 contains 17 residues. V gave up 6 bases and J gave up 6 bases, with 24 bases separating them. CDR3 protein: CASSQPRGIGGLNEQFF. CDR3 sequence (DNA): TGTGCCAGCAGCCAACCGAGGGGCATCGGAGGGCTCAATGAGCAGTTCTTC.

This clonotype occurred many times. The CDR3 sequence is CASSLNVGNQETQYF. DNA of the CDR3: TGTGCCAGCAGCTTAAACGTCGGGAACCAAGAGACCCAGTACTTC. This sequence joins TRBV7-9 and TRBJ2-5; D perhaps matches TRBD2 (5 bases). Trimming pared 2 bases from V and 0 bases from J, leaving 10 bases between. The germline V gene encodes CDR1 SEHNR and CDR2 FQNEAQ (reference sequence). There are 15 residues in the CDR3.

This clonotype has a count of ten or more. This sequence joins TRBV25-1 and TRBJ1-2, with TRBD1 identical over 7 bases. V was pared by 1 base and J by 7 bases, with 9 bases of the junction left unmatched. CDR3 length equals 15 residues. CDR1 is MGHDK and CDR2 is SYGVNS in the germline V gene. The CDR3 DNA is TGTGCCAGCAGTGAATGGGAGACAGGGTCCCTTGGCTACACCTTC. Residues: CASSEWETGSLGYTF.

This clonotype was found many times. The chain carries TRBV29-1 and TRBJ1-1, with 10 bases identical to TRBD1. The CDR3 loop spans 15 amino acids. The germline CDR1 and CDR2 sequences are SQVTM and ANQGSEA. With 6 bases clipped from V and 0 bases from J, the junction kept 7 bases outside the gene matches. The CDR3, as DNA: TGCAGCGTAGCGGACAGGGGGGGCCTGAACACTGAAGCTTTCTTT. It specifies CSVADRGGLNTEAFF.